This T cell receptor beta chain was sequenced in a study of Ad26.COV2.S vaccination and SARS-CoV-2 variants. This CDR3 has 15 residues. In germline, CDR1 is LNHDA, CDR2 SQIVND (reference sequence). Trimming took off 5 bases at V and 8 bases at J, with 19 bases between the two ends. The sample's treatment: around 19 received Ad26.COV2.S at low or high dose, single or two shots; 5 received placebo; per-sample allocation not given. The samples date from day 63 after the first vaccine or placebo injection. The protocol was immunoSEQ multiplex PCR, while the TCRdb copy is restricted to in-frame clones and leaves out a portion. The table shows around 400,000 clones, with roughly four fifths occurring only once.

The clonotype originates from a person aged 18-65 years who received the Ad26.COV2.S COVID-19 vaccine or a placebo. Sequenced here: peripheral blood, sampled in a trial of Ad26.COV2.S vaccine versus placebo. V and J are TRBV19 and TRBJ1-3; D is uncertain. The CDR3 DNA reads TGTGCCAGTAGTCCGGGGAGAACCGGCGGGGACACCATATATTTT. Encoded protein: CASSPGRTGGDTIYF. Based on the CDR3 plus reference TRBV19 and TRBJ1-3, the full variable domain is DGGITQSPKYLFRKEGQNVTLSCEQNLNHDAMYWYRQDPGQGLRLIYYSQIVNDFQKGDIAEGYSVSREKKESFPLTVTSAQKNPTAFYLCASSPGRTGGDTIYFGEGSWLTVV.